The 5 T cell receptor beta chains below were found in one sample sequenced in a study of blood T cell repertoires in COVID-19. Generated by immunoSEQ multiplex PCR, the TCRdb table keeps only in-frame clones and is missing some. The repertoire holds about 210,000 clones, with approximately 80% as singletons. Input material: PBMCs or T cells enriched from blood (not recorded which). Every receptor here comes from a woman between 50 and 59 years old with acute COVID-19.

This clone was detected only once. The J gene is TRBJ2-7, the V gene TRBV28; TRBD1 might be the D (7 bases). This CDR3 has 14 residues. The germline V gene has CDR1 MDHEN and CDR2 SYDVKM. V was clipped by 7 bases and J by 5 bases, with 18 bases between them. In DNA form, the CDR3 reads TGTGCCAGCACACTGCCACAGGGGAGGCACGAGCAGTACTTC. This gives the protein CASTLPQGRHEQYF.

The chain is built from TRBV5-6 and TRBJ2-1; D unresolved. V was shortened by 3 bases and J by 7 bases, with 8 bases between the two germline ends. Germline V CDR1 and CDR2: SGHDT, YYEEEE. This CDR3 has 12 amino acids. The CDR3 sequence is CASSSKRNEQFF. DNA of the CDR3: TGTGCCAGCAGCTCGAAGAGGAATGAGCAGTTCTTC.

This chain joins TRBV4-3 and TRBJ1-4; 8 positions agree with TRBD1. Trimming took 3 bases from V and 8 from J; bases not matched to a gene: 8. Looked up from germline, CDR1 is LGHNA and CDR2 is YSLEER. CDR3 size: 15 residues. CDR3 loop: CASSHPGTGGEKLFF. The DNA of the CDR3 is TGCGCCAGCAGCCACCCCGGGACAGGAGGAGAAAAACTGTTTTTT.

J is TRBJ1-2 and V is TRBV15, with D possibly being TRBD1 (6 bases). Trimming took 5 bases from V and 4 from J, leaving 14 bases between them. The CDR3 length is 14 residues. Germline loops: CDR1 LNHNV, CDR2 YYDKDF (reference sequence). DNA of the CDR3: TGTGCCACCAGCGGAGGGGGGCCTACCTATGGCTACACCTTC. Translating it yields CATSGGGPTYGYTF.

The chain recombines TRBV7-9 with TRBJ1-4, with TRBD1 matching over 9 bases. The CDR3 runs to 17 residues. Per germline, CDR1 SEHNR and CDR2 FQNEAQ (reference sequence). V was clipped by 3 bases and J by 7 bases; unmatched bases: 12. This CDR3 is CASSLGTGKQGGEKLFF. The DNA of the CDR3 is TGTGCCAGCAGCTTGGGGACAGGGAAACAGGGAGGTGAAAAACTGTTTTTT.